This T cell receptor (beta chain) was captured in a study of CD8 T cells in Susac syndrome (dated by TCRdb to between 2019 and 2020). About the full investigation: Of the Susac syndrome patients who were sequenced, eight were in clinical remission while about 6 had clinically active disease. At blood withdrawal, Susac syndrome patients were either therapy-naive, taking corticosteroids (in some cases with IVIg as well), or taking IVIg alone. Repertoire sequencing was used to test whether CD8+ T cell activation and differentiation in Susac syndrome was antigen driven. Clonality of the CD8+ T cell repertoire was compared between about a dozen healthy donors, around 14 Susac syndrome patients and under 19 multiple sclerosis patients.

Peripheral blood CD8+ and CD4+ T cells from healthy donors, Susac syndrome patients and multiple sclerosis patients were profiled using high-throughput TCR beta sequencing. The Susac syndrome patients fulfilled recently defined diagnostic criteria for definite or probable disease. CD8+ TEMRA cells were enriched by FACS, while bulk CD8+ and CD4+ T cells were purified by magnetic negative isolation. Blood was drawn into EDTA tubes, processed within 24 hours, and PBMCs were isolated by density gradient centrifugation. PBMCs intended for TCR sequencing were cryopreserved in liquid nitrogen and were subsequently thawed in a 37 degrees C water bath. A purity of at least 90% was achieved for sorted or isolated CD4+, CD8+ and CD8+ TEMRA cells. Details on this clonotype: Its target antigen remains unknown. One base away there is no much larger clone; base qualities are not given.

The paper as a whole reports these results and caveats: Clonal expansion was observed in Susac syndrome CD8+ repertoires, with the highest expansion in CD8+ TEMRA cells and greater expansion in clinically active than in remitting patients. The number of individuals in the TCR sequencing and HLA analysis was recognized as being relatively small. Under 20 and five Susac-specific public clones were found in the total CD8+ and CD8+ TEMRA repertoires, respectively.

RNA was extracted using the RNeasy kit, and roughly 0.5 to 1 microgram was reverse transcribed with random hexamers. TCR beta CDR3 regions were amplified with the immunoSEQ multiplex PCR assay covering 54 Vbeta and 13 Jbeta segments. PCR amplification bias was corrected by using a synthetic template baseline for primer optimization and computational correction. In the authors' own workflow: Only productive sequences were kept, with reads annotated to V, D and J genes according to IMGT and analyzed in immunoSEQ Analyzer. Clonality was calculated as one minus the Shannon entropy normalized by log2 of the number of productive unique sequences. For each patient and control, public and private clones were evaluated among the 100 most prevalent clones. Clones were defined as Susac-specific if absent from the healthy and MS cohorts, from around 1,000 published viral clones and from other ImmuneACCESS disease sequences. TCRdb cleaned the public reads at Q25 with fastp, built clones with MiXCR and kept in-frame beta chains. Every CDR3 protein is listed once, alongside the most common genes and DNA of its rows. TCRdb's processing, not the authors', yielded these V and J calls. Present in this sample are 100,000 to 150,000 distinct CDR3 sequences, over 85% of which were seen just once. Of the sample, around 0.2% falls within the top ten clones.

The CDR3 holds 13 amino acids from the cysteine to the phenylalanine. The entry retains the CDR3 DNA only, 39 bases that are in frame from base 1. Reading the germline V gene gives CDR1 SGHDN and CDR2 FVKESK. The junction shows trimming of 2 bases on V and 5 bases on J, plus 9 bases between the germline ends. The chain was built from TRBV14 and TRBJ2-5, with the D gene not confidently named. Sequencing was performed on CD8+ T cells from PBMCs. The sequence derives from a human donor with Susac syndrome. This receptor has the CDR3 CASSQFPLETQYF. The sequenced DNA: TGTGCCAGCAGCCAATTCCCACTCGAGACCCAGTACTTC.